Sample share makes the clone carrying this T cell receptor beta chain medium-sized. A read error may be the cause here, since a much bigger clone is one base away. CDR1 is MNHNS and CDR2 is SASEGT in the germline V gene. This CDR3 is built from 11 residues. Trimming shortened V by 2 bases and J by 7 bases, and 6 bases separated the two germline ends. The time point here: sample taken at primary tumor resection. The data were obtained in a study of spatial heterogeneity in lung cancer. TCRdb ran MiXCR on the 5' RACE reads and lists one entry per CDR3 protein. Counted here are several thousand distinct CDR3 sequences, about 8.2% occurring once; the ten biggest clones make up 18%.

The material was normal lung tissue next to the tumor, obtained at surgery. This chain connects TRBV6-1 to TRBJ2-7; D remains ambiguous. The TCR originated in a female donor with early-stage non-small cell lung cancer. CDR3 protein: CASSESREQYF. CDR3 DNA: TGTGCCAGCAGTGAAAGTAGGGAGCAGTACTTC.